These 4 T cell receptor beta chains originate from one sample sequenced in a study of shared clonotypes between healthy human individuals. The protocol was immunoSEQ multiplex PCR, while the TCRdb copy is restricted to in-frame clones and leaves out a portion. This table has some 2.1 million clones, around 93% appearing once. CD45RO-negative, CCR7-selected cells formed the naive CD8 fraction, which excluded terminally differentiated effector memory CD45RA+ cells. Sequenced: naive CD8+ T cells from PBMCs. The receptors derive from a man younger than 35 in good health. Some clones in this sample may be carry-over from other donors' samples.

The rearrangement links TRBV7-3 to TRBJ2-1; 7 positions agree with TRBD2. CDR1 and CDR2 from the germline V gene are SGHTA and FQGTGA. The V gene end was trimmed by 5 bases and the J gene end by 6 bases; junction bases not matched to a gene: 7. This CDR3 contains 14 residues. The CDR3 DNA sequence: TGTGCCAGCAGCCCAGAGCGGGGAATCAATGAGCAGTTCTTC. It is translated as CASSPERGINEQFF.

The J gene is TRBJ2-2, the V gene TRBV2; the D is unclear. Germline values: CDR1 SNHLY, CDR2 FYNNEI. The CDR3 is 15 residues long. V dropped 3 bases and J dropped 2 bases, with 10 bases sitting between them. Written as DNA, the CDR3 is TGTGCCAGCAGTGATGGCGCCGGCAACACCGGGGAGCTGTTTTTT. It yields the protein CASSDGAGNTGELFF.

In this sample, this clone turned up once. V and J are TRBV5-4 and TRBJ2-2; TRBD1 matches 8 bases. This CDR3 comprises 16 residues. J gave up 6 bases and V 0 bases, and 7 bases lay outside the gene matches. Germline CDR1 reads SGHNT; CDR2 reads YYREEE (reference sequence). DNA of the CDR3: TGTGCCAGCAGCTTGGACGGCAGGGGGCTCGCCGGGGAGCTGTTTTTT. Residues: CASSLDGRGLAGELFF.

This clone was seen only once. The chain joins TRBV6-1 to TRBJ2-5, with 8 positions matching TRBD2. With 10 bases clipped from V and 0 bases from J, the junction kept 7 bases outside the gene matches. The CDR3 loop spans 14 amino acids. CDR1 is MNHNS, CDR2 SASEGT, per germline. The CDR3 DNA sequence: TGTGCCACCTTTAGCGGGACGTACCAAGAGACCCAGTACTTC. Translated: CATFSGTYQETQYF.